The source of this T cell receptor beta chain is a study of shared clonotypes between healthy human individuals. Original methodology: With immunoSEQ giving junction-only sequences and no quality scores, filtering differed. The protocol was immunoSEQ multiplex PCR, while the TCRdb copy is restricted to in-frame clones and leaves out a portion. That table is the source of V, J and clone size, and D and trimming were worked out from the DNA. The profile shows 950,000 to 1,300,000 clones, about 76% of them singletons. Study outcomes and limitations: Memory subsets generally showed smaller estimated richness than naive subsets did.

Investigators divided CD4+ cells into CD45RA+ naive and CD45RA-negative memory subsets. Germline V gene sequence: CDR1 SGHAT, CDR2 FQNNGV. This CDR3 spans 15 amino acids. J was trimmed by 2 bases and V by 5 bases; bases with no gene match: 7. This clone was detected once. Antigen unknown. J is TRBJ2-7 and V is TRBV11-2, with 9 bases aligning to TRBD1. Sequenced material: memory CD4+ T cells sorted from blood. Subset noted: CD45RA-negative fraction. The clonotype originates from a man younger than 35 in good health. As DNA, the CDR3 is TGTGCCAGCAGCGCACCCGGGACAGGGACCTACGAGCAGTACTTC. Translation gives CASSAPGTGTYEQYF. Using reference TRBV11-2 and TRBJ2-7 for the parts outside the CDR3, the full variable domain is EAGVAQSPRYKIIEKRQSVAFWCNPISGHATLYWYQQILGQGPKLLIQFQNNGVVDDSQLPKDRFSAERLKGVDSTLKIQPAKLEDSAVYLCASSAPGTGTYEQYFGPGTRLTVT.